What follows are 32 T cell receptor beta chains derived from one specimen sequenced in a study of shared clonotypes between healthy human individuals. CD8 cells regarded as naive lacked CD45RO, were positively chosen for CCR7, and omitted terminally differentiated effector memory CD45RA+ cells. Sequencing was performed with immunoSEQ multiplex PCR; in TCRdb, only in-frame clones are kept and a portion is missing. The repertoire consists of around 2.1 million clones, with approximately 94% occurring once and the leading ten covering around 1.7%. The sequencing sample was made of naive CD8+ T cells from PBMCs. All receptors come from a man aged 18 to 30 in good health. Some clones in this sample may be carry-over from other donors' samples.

CDR3 sequence: CASSQLTTGSYEQYF. In DNA, the CDR3 is TGTGCCAGCAGCCAACTGACGACAGGGTCCTACGAGCAGTACTTC. The V and J genes are TRBV4-2 and TRBJ2-7; TRBD1 matches at 7 bases. In germline, CDR1 is LGHNA, CDR2 YNFKEQ. The CDR3 consists of 15 residues. V lost 2 bases, J lost 1 base, and 5 bases stayed unmatched.

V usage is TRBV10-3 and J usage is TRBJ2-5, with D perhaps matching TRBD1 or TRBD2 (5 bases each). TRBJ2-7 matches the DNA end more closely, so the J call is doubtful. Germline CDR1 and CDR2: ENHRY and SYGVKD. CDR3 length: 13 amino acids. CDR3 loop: CAITPGPNYEQYF. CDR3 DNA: TGTGCCATCACCCCGGGACCCAATTACGAGCAGTACTTC.

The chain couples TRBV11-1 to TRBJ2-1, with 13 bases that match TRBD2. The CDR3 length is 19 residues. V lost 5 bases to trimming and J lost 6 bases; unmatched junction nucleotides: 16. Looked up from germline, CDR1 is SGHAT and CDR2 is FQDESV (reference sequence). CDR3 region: CASSDKGGLWTSGSNEQFF. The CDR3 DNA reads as TGTGCCAGCAGCGACAAGGGGGGCCTATGGACTAGCGGGAGCAATGAGCAGTTCTTC. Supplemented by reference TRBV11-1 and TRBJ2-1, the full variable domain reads EAEVAQSPRYKITEKSQAVAFWCDPISGHATLYWYRQILGQGPELLVQFQDESVVDDSQLPKDRFSAERLKGVDSTLKIQPAELGDSAMYLCASSDKGGLWTSGSNEQFFGPGTRLTVL.

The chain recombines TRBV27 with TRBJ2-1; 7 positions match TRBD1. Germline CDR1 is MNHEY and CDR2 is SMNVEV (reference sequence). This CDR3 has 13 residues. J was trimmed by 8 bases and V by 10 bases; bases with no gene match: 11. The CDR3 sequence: CATQTGKDDEQFF. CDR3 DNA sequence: TGTGCCACCCAGACAGGGAAAGACGATGAGCAGTTCTTC.

CDR3 amino acids: CASSSVGARGSYNEQFF. In DNA form, the CDR3 reads TGCGCCAGCAGCTCCGTGGGGGCGCGGGGGTCCTACAATGAGCAGTTCTTC. V and J are TRBV5-1 and TRBJ2-1, with D possibly matching TRBD2 (7 bases). This CDR3 is 17 amino acids long. Germline loops: CDR1 SGHRS, CDR2 YFSETQ. V lost 3 bases and J 1 base, leaving 17 bases between the germline ends.

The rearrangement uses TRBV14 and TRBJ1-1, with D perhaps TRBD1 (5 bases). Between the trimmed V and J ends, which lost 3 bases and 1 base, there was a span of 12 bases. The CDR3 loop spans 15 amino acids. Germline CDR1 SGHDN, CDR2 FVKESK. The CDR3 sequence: CASSHLTESNTEAFF. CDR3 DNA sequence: TGTGCCAGCAGCCACCTGACAGAATCGAACACTGAAGCTTTCTTT.

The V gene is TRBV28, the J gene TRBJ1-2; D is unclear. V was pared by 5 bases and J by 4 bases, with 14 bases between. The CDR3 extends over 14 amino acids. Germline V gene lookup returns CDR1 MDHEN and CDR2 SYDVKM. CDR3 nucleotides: TGTGCCAGCAGTGGGAGCCCGGGAGGCTATGGCTACACCTTC. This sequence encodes CASSGSPGGYGYTF.

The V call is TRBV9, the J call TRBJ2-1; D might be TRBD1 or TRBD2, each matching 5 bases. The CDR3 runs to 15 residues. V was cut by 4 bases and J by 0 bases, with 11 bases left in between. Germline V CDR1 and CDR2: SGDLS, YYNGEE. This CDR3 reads CASSLEGLSYNEQFF. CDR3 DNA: TGTGCCAGCAGCCTCGAGGGGCTCTCCTACAATGAGCAGTTCTTC.

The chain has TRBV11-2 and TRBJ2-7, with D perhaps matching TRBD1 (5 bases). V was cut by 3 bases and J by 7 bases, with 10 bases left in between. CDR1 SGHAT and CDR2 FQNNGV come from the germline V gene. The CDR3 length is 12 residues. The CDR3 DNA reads TGTGCCAGCAGCTTTGCAGGGTTTGAGCAGTACTTC. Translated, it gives CASSFAGFEQYF.

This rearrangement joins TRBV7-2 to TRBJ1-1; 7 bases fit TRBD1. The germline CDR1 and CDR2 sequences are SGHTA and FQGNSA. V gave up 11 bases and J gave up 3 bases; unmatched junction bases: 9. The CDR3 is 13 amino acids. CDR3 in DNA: TGTGCCCATAAGGGCAGGGGGGACACTGAAGCTTTCTTT. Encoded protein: CAHKGRGDTEAFF.

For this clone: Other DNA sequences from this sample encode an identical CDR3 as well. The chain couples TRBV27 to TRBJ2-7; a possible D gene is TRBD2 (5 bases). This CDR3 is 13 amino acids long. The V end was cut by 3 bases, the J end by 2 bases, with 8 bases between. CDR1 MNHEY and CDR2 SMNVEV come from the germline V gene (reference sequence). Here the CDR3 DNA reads TGTGCCAGCAGTTTCGGGGTCCCCTACGAGCAGTACTTC. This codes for CASSFGVPYEQYF.

CDR3 amino acids: CASSELGLTGTYEQYF. For the CDR3, the DNA is TGTGCCAGCAGCGAATTAGGGTTGACAGGGACCTACGAGCAGTACTTC. V usage is TRBV2 and J usage is TRBJ2-7, with TRBD1 identical over 7 bases. The CDR3 is 16 amino acids. The germline CDR1 and CDR2 sequences are SNHLY and FYNNEI. The ends lost 6 bases at V and 2 bases at J; junction bases unmatched: 13.

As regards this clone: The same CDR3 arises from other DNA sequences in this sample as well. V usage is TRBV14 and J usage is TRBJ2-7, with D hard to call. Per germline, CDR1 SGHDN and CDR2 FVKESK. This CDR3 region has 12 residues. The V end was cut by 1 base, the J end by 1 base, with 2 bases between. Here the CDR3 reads CASSQGSYEQYF. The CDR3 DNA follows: TGTGCCAGCAGCCAAGGGTCCTACGAGCAGTACTTC.

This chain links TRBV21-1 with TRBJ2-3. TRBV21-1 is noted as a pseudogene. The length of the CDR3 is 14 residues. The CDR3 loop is CASSPRRFPDTQYF. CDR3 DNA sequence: TGTGCCAGCAGCCCCCGTAGGTTCCCAGATACGCAGTATTTT.

CDR3 DNA sequence: TGTGCCAGCAGCCTACGGACGGACGACTATGGCTACACCTTC. This translates into CASSLRTDDYGYTF. The chain couples TRBV9 to TRBJ1-2; D is unclear. This CDR3 comprises 14 residues. Trimming removed 4 bases at V and 3 bases at J, with 13 bases between. The germline V gene has CDR1 SGDLS and CDR2 YYNGEE. Full variable domain (outside the CDR3, taken from reference TRBV9 and TRBJ1-2): DSGVTQTPKHLITATGQRVTLRCSPRSGDLSVYWYQQSLDQGLQFLIQYYNGEERAKGNILERFSAQQFPDLHSELNLSSLELGDSALYFCASSLRTDDYGYTFGSGTRLTVV.

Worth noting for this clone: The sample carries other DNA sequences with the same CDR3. For the CDR3, the DNA is TGTGCCAGCAGCTTAGGGCTACACGAGCAGTACTTC. Translating it yields CASSLGLHEQYF. The chain links TRBV5-6 to TRBJ2-7, with no clear D. Trimming stripped 2 bases from V and 5 bases from J, with 8 bases between. The CDR3 is 12 residues long. CDR1 is SGHDT and CDR2 is YYEEEE in the germline V gene.

The CDR3 here is CASGAVTEAFF. CDR3 nucleotides: TGTGCCAGCGGGGCGGTCACTGAAGCTTTCTTT. The genes are TRBV9 and TRBJ1-1; a possible D gene is TRBD1 (5 bases). V dropped 7 bases and J dropped 4 bases, with 8 bases sitting between them. The CDR3 contains 11 residues. Per the germline V gene, CDR1 is SGDLS and CDR2 is YYNGEE.

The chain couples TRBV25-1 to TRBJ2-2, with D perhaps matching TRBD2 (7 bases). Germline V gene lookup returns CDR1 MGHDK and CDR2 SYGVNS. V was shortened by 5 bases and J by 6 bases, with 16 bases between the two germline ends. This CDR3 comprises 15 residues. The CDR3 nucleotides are TGTGCCAGCAGTCCTGAGGCGGGGGCGGCCGGGGAGCTGTTTTTT. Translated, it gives CASSPEAGAAGELFF.

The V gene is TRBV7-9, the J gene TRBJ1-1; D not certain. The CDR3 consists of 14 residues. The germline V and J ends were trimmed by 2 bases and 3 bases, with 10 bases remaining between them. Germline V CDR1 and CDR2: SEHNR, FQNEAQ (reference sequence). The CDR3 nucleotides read TGTGCCAGCAGCTTACCGGGTAAGGACACTGAAGCTTTCTTT. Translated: CASSLPGKDTEAFF.

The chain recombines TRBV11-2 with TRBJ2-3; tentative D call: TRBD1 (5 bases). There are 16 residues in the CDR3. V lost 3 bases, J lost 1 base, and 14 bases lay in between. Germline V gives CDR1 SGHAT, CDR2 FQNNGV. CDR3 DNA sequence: TGTGCCAGCAGCTTCTATGGGGCCCGCGGCACAGATACGCAGTATTTT. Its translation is CASSFYGARGTDTQYF.

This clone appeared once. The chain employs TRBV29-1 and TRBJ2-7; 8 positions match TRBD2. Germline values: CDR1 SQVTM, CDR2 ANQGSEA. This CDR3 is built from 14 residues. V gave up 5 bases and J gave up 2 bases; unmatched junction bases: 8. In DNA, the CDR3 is TGCAGCGTTATAGAACGGGAGGGCCCCTACGAGCAGTACTTC. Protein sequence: CSVIEREGPYEQYF.

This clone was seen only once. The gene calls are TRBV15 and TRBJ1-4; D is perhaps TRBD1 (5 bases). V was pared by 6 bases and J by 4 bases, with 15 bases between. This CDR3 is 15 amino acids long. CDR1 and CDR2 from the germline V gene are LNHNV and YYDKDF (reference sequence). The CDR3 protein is CATRDRQQLNEKLFF. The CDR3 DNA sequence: TGTGCCACCAGAGATAGACAGCAACTTAATGAAAAACTGTTTTTT.

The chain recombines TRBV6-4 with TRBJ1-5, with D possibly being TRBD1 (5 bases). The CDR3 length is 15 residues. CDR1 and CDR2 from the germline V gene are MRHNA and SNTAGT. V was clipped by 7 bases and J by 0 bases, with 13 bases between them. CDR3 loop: CASTGPVYSNQPQHF. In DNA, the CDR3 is TGTGCCAGCACGGGGCCGGTATATAGCAATCAGCCCCAGCATTTT.

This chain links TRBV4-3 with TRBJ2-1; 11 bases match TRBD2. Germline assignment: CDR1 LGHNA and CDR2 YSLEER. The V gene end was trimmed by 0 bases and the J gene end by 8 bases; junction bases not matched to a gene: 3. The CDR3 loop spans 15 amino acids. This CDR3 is CASSQELAGVYEQFF. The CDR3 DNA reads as TGCGCCAGCAGCCAAGAACTAGCGGGAGTTTATGAGCAGTTCTTC.

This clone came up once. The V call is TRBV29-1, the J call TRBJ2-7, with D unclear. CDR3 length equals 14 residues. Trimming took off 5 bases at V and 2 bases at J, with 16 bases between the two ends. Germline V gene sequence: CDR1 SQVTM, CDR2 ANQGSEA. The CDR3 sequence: CSVISASPTYEQYF. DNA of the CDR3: TGCAGCGTTATTTCCGCCAGCCCGACCTACGAGCAGTACTTC.

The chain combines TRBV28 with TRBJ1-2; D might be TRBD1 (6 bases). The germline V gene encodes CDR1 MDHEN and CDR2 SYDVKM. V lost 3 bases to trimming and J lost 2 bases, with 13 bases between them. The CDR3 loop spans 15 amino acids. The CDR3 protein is CASSFLQGANYGYTF. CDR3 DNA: TGTGCCAGCAGTTTTTTACAGGGAGCAAACTATGGCTACACCTTC.

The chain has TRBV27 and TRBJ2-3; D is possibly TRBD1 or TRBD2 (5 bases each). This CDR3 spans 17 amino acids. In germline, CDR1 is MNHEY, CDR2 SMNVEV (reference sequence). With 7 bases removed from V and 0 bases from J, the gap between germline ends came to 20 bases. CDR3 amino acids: CASTPSGRYYSTDTQYF. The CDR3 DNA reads TGTGCCAGCACCCCCTCGGGACGGTATTATAGCACAGATACGCAGTATTTT.

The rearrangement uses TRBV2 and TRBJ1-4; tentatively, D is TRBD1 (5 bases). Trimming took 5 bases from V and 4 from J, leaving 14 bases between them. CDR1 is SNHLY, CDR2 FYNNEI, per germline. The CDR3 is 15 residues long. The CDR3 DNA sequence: TGTGCCAGCAGTTTAGCCAGGGTCTTTAATGAAAAACTGTTTTTT. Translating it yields CASSLARVFNEKLFF.

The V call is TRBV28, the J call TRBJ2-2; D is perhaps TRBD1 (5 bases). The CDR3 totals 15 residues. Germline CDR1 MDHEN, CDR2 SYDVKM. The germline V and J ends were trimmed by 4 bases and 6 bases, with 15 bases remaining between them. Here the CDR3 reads CASSSTVPRAGELFF. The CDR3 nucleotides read TGTGCCAGCAGTTCGACAGTCCCCCGAGCCGGGGAGCTGTTTTTT. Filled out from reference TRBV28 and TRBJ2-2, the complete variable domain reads DVKVTQSSRYLVKRTGEKVFLECVQDMDHENMFWYRQDPGLGLRLIYFSYDVKMKEKGDIPEGYSVSREKKERFSLILESASTNQTSMYLCASSSTVPRAGELFFGEGSRLTVL.

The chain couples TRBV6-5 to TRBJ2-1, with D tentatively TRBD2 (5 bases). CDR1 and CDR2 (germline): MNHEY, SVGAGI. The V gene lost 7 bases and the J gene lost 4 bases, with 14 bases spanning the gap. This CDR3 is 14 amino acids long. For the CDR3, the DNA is TGTGCCAGCAAACTTGCTAGCTGGTACAATGAGCAGTTCTTC. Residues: CASKLASWYNEQFF.

CDR3 DNA sequence: TGCGCCAGCGGTCTCAACATAGCGGGTATTTCCTACAATGAGCAGTTCTTC. Protein sequence: CASGLNIAGISYNEQFF. V gene TRBV5-1 combines with J gene TRBJ2-1, with TRBD2 identical over 7 bases. CDR3 length: 17 amino acids. Trimming cost V 7 bases and J 1 base; bases outside gene matches: 14. Germline CDR1 and CDR2: SGHRS and YFSETQ.

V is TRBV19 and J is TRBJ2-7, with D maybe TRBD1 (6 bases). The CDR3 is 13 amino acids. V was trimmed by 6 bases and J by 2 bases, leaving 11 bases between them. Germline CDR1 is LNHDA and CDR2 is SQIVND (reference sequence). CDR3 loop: CASSLDSPYEQYF. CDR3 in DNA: TGTGCCAGTAGCCTGGACAGCCCCTACGAGCAGTACTTC.